The 26 T cell receptor beta chains listed next were all sequenced from one sample in a study of shared T cell receptors in the human thymus. Measured with immunoSEQ multiplex PCR; TCRdb has only the in-frame clones, and not every one. This sample yields about 660,000 clones, of which roughly 90% are seen a single time; approximately 0.011% belongs to the top ten. The same data also contributed to another study, on human thymus T cells.

Sequencing used thymocytes. These receptor sequences come from a boy in the first two years of life with a congenital heart defect.

The rearrangement uses TRBV5-1 and TRBJ2-4; 7 positions match TRBD1. The CDR3 consists of 16 residues. The trim removed 6 bases at V and 0 bases at J, leaving 9 bases unmatched. CDR1 is SGHRS, CDR2 YFSETQ, per germline. CDR3 sequence (DNA): TGCGCCAGCACCCTGGGTCAGGGGGTAGCCAAAAACATTCAGTACTTC. This sequence encodes CASTLGQGVAKNIQYF.

The rearrangement uses TRBV9 and TRBJ1-2; 7 nucleotides agree with TRBD1. CDR3 length equals 14 residues. Losses at the gene ends were 5 bases for V and 4 bases for J; bases not matched to a gene: 8. Germline-derived CDR1 and CDR2 are SGDLS and YYNGEE. Written as DNA, the CDR3 is TGTGCCAGCAGTGCGGACAGGCCACTCTATGGCTACACCTTC. It yields the protein CASSADRPLYGYTF.

The chain joins TRBV5-1 to TRBJ2-7; 7 bases align to TRBD1. This CDR3 has 13 residues. Germline values: CDR1 SGHRS, CDR2 YFSETQ. V lost 6 bases, J lost 4 bases, and 7 bases stayed unmatched. The CDR3 sequence is CASKPGQLYEQYF. In DNA, the CDR3 is TGCGCCAGCAAGCCGGGACAGCTATACGAGCAGTACTTC.

The chain's CDR3 is CASSPRRGDFQYEQYF. CDR3 coding DNA: TGTGCCAGCTCACCGCGGCGGGGGGACTTTCAATACGAGCAGTACTTC. This sequence joins TRBV18 and TRBJ2-7, with 8 bases lining up with TRBD2. V was clipped by 3 bases and J by 4 bases; unmatched bases: 11. The CDR3 runs 16 residues. CDR1 is KGHSH and CDR2 is LQKENI in the germline V gene.

The J gene is TRBJ2-7, the V gene TRBV12-5; D perhaps matches TRBD2 (5 bases). The CDR3 totals 18 residues. Trimming took 1 base from V and 2 from J, leaving 21 bases between them. The V gene's germline CDR1 is LGHNT and CDR2 FRNRAP. The CDR3 DNA reads as TGTGCTAGTGGTTTGGCCCTCTTTGCGAGCGAGAGGGCCTACGAGCAGTACTTC. Its protein is CASGLALFASERAYEQYF.

The rearrangement links TRBV4-3 to TRBJ1-1, with D perhaps TRBD1 (5 bases). The germline gives CDR1 LGHNA, CDR2 YSLEER. The CDR3 consists of 13 residues. The V and J ends lost 2 bases and 1 base respectively, with 5 bases between them. Written as DNA, the CDR3 is TGCGCCAGCAGCCAAAGGGGGAACACTGAAGCTTTCTTT. Protein product: CASSQRGNTEAFF.

The V and J genes are TRBV7-9 and TRBJ2-5, with unresolved D. CDR1 SEHNR and CDR2 FQNEAQ come from the germline V gene (reference sequence). Trimming left V 1 base short and J 4 bases short, with 7 bases between. The CDR3 runs to 13 residues. CDR3 sequence reads: CASSLVFRETQYF. The CDR3 nucleotides are TGTGCCAGCAGCTTAGTATTCCGAGAGACCCAGTACTTC.

The CDR3 nucleotides read TGTGCCAGCAGCCCGGACCCGGGACAGGGACCCCACGAGCAGTACTTC. Protein product: CASSPDPGQGPHEQYF. The chain has TRBV7-2 and TRBJ2-7, with 9 bases that match TRBD1. The germline gives CDR1 SGHTA, CDR2 FQGNSA. The CDR3 consists of 16 residues. The J segment lost 5 bases and the V segment lost 5 bases, leaving 13 bases of the junction unmatched.

The chain carries TRBV27 and TRBJ2-1; D possibly corresponds to TRBD2 (5 bases). Per the germline V gene, CDR1 is MNHEY and CDR2 is SMNVEV (reference sequence). V was pared by 6 bases and J by 1 base, with 16 bases between. CDR3 length: 16 amino acids. The CDR3: CASRALVAPSYNEQFF. CDR3 coding DNA: TGTGCCAGCAGGGCACTAGTAGCCCCTTCCTACAATGAGCAGTTCTTC.

This clone has just a few counts. The rearrangement joins TRBV28 to TRBJ1-5, with 8 bases fitting TRBD1. V trimming: 6 bases; J trimming: 4 bases; junction bases outside the gene matches: 23. Germline V gene data show CDR1 as MDHEN and CDR2 as SYDVKM. This CDR3 is built from 20 residues. The CDR3 protein is CASRSRQGPESPTQNQPQHF. CDR3 DNA sequence: TGTGCCAGCAGATCCCGACAGGGGCCGGAAAGCCCAACACAAAATCAGCCCCAGCATTTT.

The chain couples TRBV19 to TRBJ2-4; 8 nucleotides agree with TRBD2. The V gene's germline CDR1 is LNHDA and CDR2 SQIVND (reference sequence). CDR3 length equals 17 residues. Trimming at V came to 4 bases and at J to 3 bases, leaving 11 bases not matched to a gene. The CDR3, as DNA: TGTGCCAGTAGTACCAGGACTCGGGAGGGGGGCAAAAACATTCAGTACTTC. This encodes CASSTRTREGGKNIQYF. Looking up the rest from reference TRBV19 and TRBJ2-4 gives the full variable domain: DGGITQSPKYLFRKEGQNVTLSCEQNLNHDAMYWYRQDPGQGLRLIYYSQIVNDFQKGDIAEGYSVSREKKESFPLTVTSAQKNPTAFYLCASSTRTREGGKNIQYFGAGTRLSVL.

This clone was counted between two and nine times. This chain connects TRBV25-1 to TRBJ2-3, with a possible D match to TRBD1 (6 bases). CDR1 and CDR2 (germline): MGHDK, SYGVNS. This CDR3 region has 15 residues. The V gene lost 4 bases and the J gene lost 4 bases, with 15 bases spanning the gap. This CDR3 is CASSARVGGADTQYF. CDR3 DNA sequence: TGTGCCAGCAGTGCCCGGGTTGGGGGCGCAGATACGCAGTATTTT.

The chain employs TRBV5-6 and TRBJ2-5, with TRBD1 matching 7 bases. The CDR3 covers 14 residues. The trim removed 4 bases at V and 3 bases at J, leaving 6 bases unmatched. CDR1 is SGHDT and CDR2 is YYEEEE in the germline V gene. CDR3 amino acids: CASSPWTGEETQYF. The DNA for the CDR3 is TGTGCCAGCAGCCCCTGGACAGGAGAAGAGACCCAGTACTTC. Together with reference TRBV5-6 and TRBJ2-5, the CDR3 gives the full variable domain: DAGVTQSPTHLIKTRGQQVTLRCSPKSGHDTVSWYQQALGQGPQFIFQYYEEEERQRGNFPDRFSGHQFPNYSSELNVNALLLGDSALYLCASSPWTGEETQYFGPGTRLLVL.

This clone was seen more than once but under ten times. V gene TRBV5-1 combines with J gene TRBJ2-7; tentative D call: TRBD1 (5 bases). Germline lookup yields CDR1 SGHRS and CDR2 YFSETQ. The CDR3 is 12 residues long. V was pared by 4 bases and J by 3 bases, with 8 bases between. The CDR3 region is CASSVDSYEQYF. The CDR3, as DNA: TGCGCCAGCAGCGTCGACAGCTACGAGCAGTACTTC.

The V call is TRBV5-4, the J call TRBJ2-1, with TRBD2 matching over 9 bases. Trimming took 0 bases from V and 2 from J; bases not matched to a gene: 6. CDR1 and CDR2 from the germline V gene are SGHNT and YYREEE (reference sequence). CDR3 length: 17 residues. The DNA for the CDR3 is TGTGCCAGCAGCTTGGAGGGTAGCGGGAGAGCCTACAATGAGCAGTTCTTC. It yields the protein CASSLEGSGRAYNEQFF.

The genes are TRBV5-4 and TRBJ2-3; 8 bases match TRBD1. The CDR3 length is 15 residues. Germline V gene sequence: CDR1 SGHNT, CDR2 YYREEE (reference sequence). V shed 4 bases and J 8 bases; nucleotides not matched to a gene: 12. CDR3 nucleotides: TGTGCCAGCAGCATCCGGGACAGGAAATTTGGTACGCAGTATTTT. Its protein product is CASSIRDRKFGTQYF.

This clone was counted only a few times. The J gene is TRBJ2-5, the V gene TRBV5-5, with 12 bases aligning to TRBD2. This CDR3 has 17 residues. Trimming cost V 0 bases and J 5 bases; bases outside gene matches: 8. Germline CDR1 reads SGHKS; CDR2 reads YYEKEE (reference sequence). The CDR3 loop is CASSLGSSGRARETQYF. As DNA, the CDR3 is TGTGCCAGCAGCTTGGGATCTAGCGGGAGGGCCAGGGAGACCCAGTACTTC.

The chain links TRBV6-5 to TRBJ1-1; TRBD1 matches 9 bases. CDR1 MNHEY and CDR2 SVGAGI come from the germline V gene. The CDR3 is 16 amino acids. V trimming: 2 bases; J trimming: 0 bases; junction bases outside the gene matches: 4. The CDR3 DNA sequence: TGTGCCAGCAGTTACAGGGGACAGGGTTTGAACACTGAAGCTTTCTTT. Encoded protein: CASSYRGQGLNTEAFF.

This clone was observed a single time. The chain couples TRBV27 to TRBJ2-7; D is perhaps TRBD2 (6 bases). The V end lost 5 bases, the J end lost 2 bases, and 16 bases lay between the germline ends. The CDR3 has 15 amino acids. Germline V gives CDR1 MNHEY, CDR2 SMNVEV (reference sequence). The CDR3 is CASSHRERTTYEQYF. CDR3 bases: TGTGCCAGCAGTCACCGGGAGCGGACGACCTACGAGCAGTACTTC.

This chain uses TRBV2 with TRBJ1-2; D perhaps matches TRBD1 (5 bases). Germline V gives CDR1 SNHLY, CDR2 FYNNEI. The CDR3 totals 11 residues. V shed 6 bases and J shed 5 bases, with 7 bases lying between them. This CDR3 is CASSGGYGYTF. The DNA for the CDR3 is TGTGCCAGCAGCGGGGGATATGGCTACACCTTC.

The genes are TRBV7-6 and TRBJ1-4; TRBD1 matches 9 bases. There are 16 residues in the CDR3. Germline-derived CDR1 and CDR2 are SGHVS and FNYEAQ. Trimming at V came to 5 bases and at J to 5 bases, leaving 9 bases not matched to a gene. The CDR3 here is CASSQGPGTGNEKLFF. DNA of the CDR3: TGTGCCAGCAGCCAGGGCCCCGGGACAGGGAATGAAAAACTGTTTTTT.

This chain links TRBV28 with TRBJ2-5, with 12 bases matching TRBD2. The DNA end is a closer match to TRBJ2-7, so the J assignment may be wrong. The CDR3 consists of 16 residues. From germline, CDR1 is MDHEN and CDR2 SYDVKM. The CDR3 loop reads CASSSSSGRVGYEQYF. The DNA for the CDR3 is TGTGCCAGCAGCTCCTCTAGCGGGAGGGTCGGGTACGAGCAGTACTTC.

This clone was counted only a few times. V usage is TRBV10-1 and J usage is TRBJ2-3; D is unresolved. Trimming cost V 8 bases and J 0 bases, with 12 bases left between them. The CDR3 sequence is 14 residues long. Germline V gene sequence: CDR1 WNHNN, CDR2 SYGVQD (reference sequence). This CDR3 is CASRSYPSTDTQYF. CDR3 nucleotide sequence: TGCGCCAGCCGTTCCTACCCCAGCACAGATACGCAGTATTTT.

This clone showed up just a few times. The chain joins TRBV5-1 to TRBJ1-1; D possibly corresponds to TRBD1 (6 bases). Germline V gene sequence: CDR1 SGHRS, CDR2 YFSETQ. The CDR3 contains 15 residues. V lost 0 bases and J lost 1, with 10 bases in between. The CDR3 reads CASSLGDTQNTEAFF. The CDR3 DNA is TGCGCCAGCAGCTTGGGGGACACACAGAACACTGAAGCTTTCTTT. The full variable domain, completed using reference TRBV5-1 and TRBJ1-1, is KAGVTQTPRYLIKTRGQQVTLSCSPISGHRSVSWYQQTPGQGLQFLFEYFSETQRNKGNFPGRFSGRQFSNSRSEMNVSTLELGDSALYLCASSLGDTQNTEAFFGQGTRLTVV.

J is TRBJ2-5 and V is TRBV4-1, with TRBD2 matching 8 bases. Germline V gene data show CDR1 as MGHRA and CDR2 as YSYEKL. CDR3 length equals 18 residues. V trimming: 1 base; J trimming: 0 bases; junction bases outside the gene matches: 10. The CDR3 nucleotides read TGCGCCAGCAGCCAAGGGACTAGCCGAGAGCTGTACCAAGAGACCCAGTACTTC. Its protein is CASSQGTSRELYQETQYF.

The table lists this clone with a count of one. The chain carries TRBV9 and TRBJ2-3, with TRBD1 matching 7 bases. Germline CDR1 reads SGDLS; CDR2 reads YYNGEE. The CDR3 consists of 18 residues. The V gene end was trimmed by 3 bases and the J gene end by 0 bases; junction bases not matched to a gene: 13. In nucleotides, the CDR3 is TGTGCCAGCAGCGGGACCAGCACGACAGGGATTAGCACAGATACGCAGTATTTT. Its protein product is CASSGTSTTGISTDTQYF.